This record concerns one T cell receptor (beta chain) sequence. CDR1 SGHNT and CDR2 YENEEA come from the germline V gene. V was pared by 1 base and J by 2 bases, with 3 bases between. The CDR3 has 12 amino acids. The data belong to a study of T cell responses to AZD1222 COVID-19 vaccine. Overall study context: Analysis merged second doses at about 4 or about 12 weeks.

Profiling relied on immunoSEQ multiplex PCR, and the TCRdb table lists in-frame clones only, not all of them. The data contain around 120,000 clones, 80% to 90% of them singletons. V usage is TRBV11-3 and J usage is TRBJ2-7; no clear D gene. The receptor was isolated from an adult in good health. The specimen was peripheral blood, collected on day 0 of AZD1222 vaccination. This chain's CDR3 is CASSLAPYEQYF. The CDR3 nucleotides read TGTGCCAGCAGCTTAGCGCCCTACGAGCAGTACTTC.